These T cell receptor beta chains were read from a single sample in a study of T cells in Graves' hyperthyroidism and ophthalmopathy. Using its own MiXCR run on the multiplex PCR reads, TCRdb lists one record per CDR3 protein. In the table there are 600,000 or so distinct CDR3 sequences, 14% of which are singletons. Sequenced material: blood. The source of these receptors is a woman between 50 and 59 years old with Graves' ophthalmopathy. Each CDR3 is given with its conserved first and last residue. The D gene is left open where the match is weak. Size tells how often a clone was seen (once, few, many) or the class of an expanded clone, and some rows leave it out.

cdr3_length: 14; j_call: TRBJ2-2; d_call: .; v_call: TRBV7-2; clone_size: many; cdr3_aa: CASSLRMVTGELFF; cdr3_nt: TGTGCCAGCAGCTTACGGATGGTGACCGGGGAGCTGTTTTTT
cdr3_length: 15; j_call: TRBJ2-2; d_call: TRBD2; v_call: TRBV6-1; clone_size: .; cdr3_aa: CASTGLAGSTGELFF; cdr3_nt: TGTGCCAGCACGGGACTAGCGGGAAGTACCGGGGAGCTGTTTTTT
cdr3_length: 16; j_call: TRBJ2-7; d_call: TRBD2; v_call: TRBV30; clone_size: many; cdr3_aa: CAWSVRTSGRNYEQYF; cdr3_nt: TGTGCCTGGAGTGTAAGGACTAGCGGGAGGAACTACGAGCAGTACTTC
cdr3_length: 15; j_call: TRBJ2-7; d_call: .; v_call: TRBV15; clone_size: many; cdr3_aa: CATSRDLVDSYEQYF; cdr3_nt: TGTGCCACCAGCAGAGATTTGGTCGACTCCTACGAGCAGTACTTC
cdr3_length: 15; j_call: TRBJ2-3; d_call: TRBD2; v_call: TRBV6-1; clone_size: .; cdr3_aa: CASRGLAGGPDTQYF; cdr3_nt: TGTGCCAGCAGGGGACTAGCGGGGGGGCCGGATACGCAGTATTTT
cdr3_length: 12; j_call: TRBJ1-5; d_call: .; v_call: TRBV7-2; clone_size: many; cdr3_aa: CASSFLNQPQHF; cdr3_nt: TGTGCCAGCAGCTTTCTCAATCAGCCCCAGCATTTT
cdr3_length: 16; j_call: TRBJ2-1; d_call: TRBD2; v_call: TRBV20-1; clone_size: many; cdr3_aa: CSASLLAGGLGNEQFF; cdr3_nt: TGCAGTGCTAGCCTTCTAGCGGGAGGACTTGGCAATGAGCAGTTCTTC
cdr3_length: 14; j_call: TRBJ2-7; d_call: .; v_call: TRBV29-1; clone_size: few; cdr3_aa: CSVEYGRGVDEQYF; cdr3_nt: TGCAGCGTTGAGTATGGCAGGGGCGTCGACGAGCAGTACTTC
cdr3_length: 15; j_call: TRBJ1-2; d_call: .; v_call: TRBV20-1; clone_size: few; cdr3_aa: CSARSPNSANYGYTF; cdr3_nt: TGCAGTGCTAGGTCCCCGAACTCCGCTAACTATGGCTACACCTTC
cdr3_length: 15; j_call: TRBJ2-2; d_call: .; v_call: TRBV6-1; clone_size: few; cdr3_aa: CASKYRQEWTGELFF; cdr3_nt: TGTGCCAGCAAATACAGACAGGAGTGGACCGGGGAGCTGTTTTTT
cdr3_length: 13; j_call: TRBJ2-5; d_call: TRBD2; v_call: TRBV11-2; clone_size: many; cdr3_aa: CASSFTSEETQYF; cdr3_nt: TGTGCCAGCAGCTTTACTAGCGAAGAGACCCAGTACTTC
cdr3_length: 14; j_call: TRBJ2-5; d_call: TRBD1; v_call: TRBV29-1; clone_size: .; cdr3_aa: CSVSTGTARETQYF; cdr3_nt: TGCAGCGTTAGCACCGGGACAGCCCGAGAGACCCAGTACTTC
cdr3_length: 17; j_call: TRBJ2-7; d_call: .; v_call: TRBV7-2; clone_size: many; cdr3_aa: CASSQFEGLTSSYEQYF; cdr3_nt: TGTGCCAGCAGCCAATTCGAGGGACTCACCTCCTCCTACGAGCAGTACTTC
cdr3_length: 15; j_call: TRBJ2-3; d_call: .; v_call: TRBV7-3; clone_size: few; cdr3_aa: CASSSSGNPADTQYF; cdr3_nt: TGTGCCAGCAGTTCCAGCGGAAACCCAGCAGATACGCAGTATTTT
cdr3_length: 15; j_call: TRBJ2-2; d_call: .; v_call: TRBV7-2; clone_size: .; cdr3_aa: CASSLLTAGAGELFF; cdr3_nt: TGTGCCAGCAGCTTATTAACAGCAGGGGCCGGGGAGCTGTTTTTT
cdr3_length: 11; j_call: TRBJ1-2; d_call: .; v_call: TRBV20-1; clone_size: .; cdr3_aa: CSASMDIGYTF; cdr3_nt: TGCAGTGCTAGTATGGACATTGGCTACACCTTC
cdr3_length: 15; j_call: TRBJ2-1; d_call: .; v_call: TRBV7-3; clone_size: many; cdr3_aa: CASSLTLVAIDEQFF; cdr3_nt: TGTGCCAGCAGCTTAACGTTGGTAGCCATCGATGAGCAGTTCTTC
cdr3_length: 15; j_call: TRBJ1-5; d_call: TRBD1; v_call: TRBV12-3/TRBV12-4; clone_size: many; cdr3_aa: CASRRDRDSNQPQHF; cdr3_nt: TGTGCCAGCAGGCGGGACAGGGATAGCAATCAGCCCCAGCATTTT
cdr3_length: 19; j_call: TRBJ2-1; d_call: TRBD2; v_call: TRBV19; clone_size: many; cdr3_aa: CASSPKTSGRALSYNEQFF; cdr3_nt: TGTGCCAGTAGTCCCAAGACTAGCGGGAGGGCCCTCTCCTACAATGAGCAGTTCTTC
cdr3_length: 14; j_call: TRBJ1-1; d_call: TRBD1; v_call: TRBV29-1; clone_size: few; cdr3_aa: CSVEDLTGSTEAFF; cdr3_nt: TGCAGCGTTGAAGATTTGACAGGGAGCACTGAAGCTTTCTTT
cdr3_length: 13; j_call: TRBJ2-5; d_call: TRBD2; v_call: TRBV12-3/TRBV12-4; clone_size: many; cdr3_aa: CACQMAGVETQYF; cdr3_nt: TGTGCCTGCCAGATGGCGGGAGTAGAGACCCAGTACTTC
cdr3_length: 15; j_call: TRBJ2-7; d_call: .; v_call: TRBV12-3/TRBV12-4; clone_size: many; cdr3_aa: CASSFEGGWNYEQYF; cdr3_nt: TGTGCCAGCAGTTTTGAGGGAGGATGGAACTACGAGCAGTACTTC
cdr3_length: 11; j_call: TRBJ1-1; d_call: .; v_call: TRBV29-1; clone_size: few; cdr3_aa: CSATLQGPAFF; cdr3_nt: TGCAGCGCTACCCTGCAGGGCCCAGCTTTCTTT
cdr3_length: 17; j_call: TRBJ2-2; d_call: TRBD1; v_call: TRBV6-2/TRBV6-3; clone_size: many; cdr3_aa: CASSYFGQGADTGELFF; cdr3_nt: TGTGCCAGCAGTTACTTCGGACAGGGGGCGGACACCGGGGAGCTGTTTTTT
cdr3_length: 16; j_call: TRBJ1-1; d_call: .; v_call: TRBV27; clone_size: .; cdr3_aa: CASSLLARGGRTEAFF; cdr3_nt: TGTGCCAGCAGTTTATTGGCGCGGGGGGGGCGCACTGAAGCTTTCTTT
cdr3_length: 15; j_call: TRBJ1-2; d_call: TRBD1; v_call: TRBV7-9; clone_size: few; cdr3_aa: CASSSWDRANYGYTF; cdr3_nt: TGTGCCAGCAGCTCCTGGGACAGGGCTAACTATGGCTACACCTTC
cdr3_length: 13; j_call: TRBJ2-1; d_call: .; v_call: TRBV5-6; clone_size: few; cdr3_aa: CASSLGGFFEQFF; cdr3_nt: TGTGCCAGCAGCTTGGGGGGTTTTTTTGAGCAGTTCTTC
cdr3_length: 17; j_call: TRBJ2-7; d_call: TRBD2; v_call: TRBV12-3/TRBV12-4; clone_size: .; cdr3_aa: CASSSGLAGTFVYEQYF; cdr3_nt: TGTGCCAGCAGCTCAGGACTAGCGGGTACGTTCGTCTACGAGCAGTACTTC
cdr3_length: 14; j_call: TRBJ2-5; d_call: .; v_call: TRBV27; clone_size: few; cdr3_aa: CASSPLRSGETQYF; cdr3_nt: TGTGCCAGCAGTCCCTTACGGTCGGGAGAGACCCAGTACTTC
cdr3_length: 18; j_call: TRBJ2-1; d_call: .; v_call: TRBV18; clone_size: many; cdr3_aa: CASSPDVSAGAGHNEQFF; cdr3_nt: TGTGCCAGCTCACCAGATGTGTCGGCAGGAGCGGGCCACAATGAGCAGTTCTTC
cdr3_length: 13; j_call: TRBJ1-1; d_call: TRBD1; v_call: TRBV30; clone_size: .; cdr3_aa: CAWSRDRAAEAFF; cdr3_nt: TGTGCCTGGAGTCGGGACAGGGCGGCTGAAGCTTTCTTT
cdr3_length: 13; j_call: TRBJ2-1; d_call: TRBD1; v_call: TRBV28; clone_size: .; cdr3_aa: CASSYQTGNEQFF; cdr3_nt: TGTGCCAGCAGTTACCAGACAGGGAATGAGCAGTTCTTC
cdr3_length: 12; j_call: TRBJ2-3; d_call: .; v_call: TRBV28; clone_size: many; cdr3_aa: CASNQITDTQYF; cdr3_nt: TGTGCCAGCAACCAAATCACAGATACGCAGTATTTT
cdr3_length: 13; j_call: TRBJ2-3; d_call: .; v_call: TRBV7-9; clone_size: many; cdr3_aa: CASSHLRTDTQYF; cdr3_nt: TGTGCCAGCAGCCACCTCCGCACAGATACGCAGTATTTT
cdr3_length: 15; j_call: TRBJ1-2; d_call: TRBD1; v_call: TRBV19; clone_size: many; cdr3_aa: CASSTPGQGSYGYTF; cdr3_nt: TGTGCCAGTAGTACGCCGGGACAGGGGTCCTATGGCTACACCTTC
cdr3_length: 17; j_call: TRBJ2-7; d_call: .; v_call: TRBV5-1; clone_size: .; cdr3_aa: CASSHRIGQRSSYEQYF; cdr3_nt: TGCGCCAGCAGCCACCGTATCGGACAGCGCAGCTCCTACGAGCAGTACTTC
cdr3_length: 17; j_call: TRBJ2-2; d_call: .; v_call: TRBV7-2; clone_size: .; cdr3_aa: CASSLPTAGPSTGELFF; cdr3_nt: TGTGCCAGCAGCTTACCAACGGCAGGGCCCTCCACCGGGGAGCTGTTTTTT
cdr3_length: 14; j_call: TRBJ2-7; d_call: .; v_call: TRBV6-1; clone_size: .; cdr3_aa: CASSERAGSYEQYF; cdr3_nt: TGTGCCAGCAGTGAAAGAGCGGGTTCCTACGAGCAGTACTTC
cdr3_length: 15; j_call: TRBJ2-1; d_call: TRBD2; v_call: TRBV7-3; clone_size: few; cdr3_aa: CASSLRLAGHNERFF; cdr3_nt: TGTGCCAGCAGCTTAAGACTAGCGGGCCACAATGAGCGGTTCTTC
cdr3_length: 14; j_call: TRBJ2-5; d_call: TRBD2; v_call: TRBV19; clone_size: .; cdr3_aa: CASSISGNQETQHF; cdr3_nt: TGTGCCAGTAGTATTAGCGGGAACCAAGAGACCCAGCACTTC
cdr3_length: 14; j_call: TRBJ2-3; d_call: .; v_call: TRBV18; clone_size: many; cdr3_aa: CASSPIGGTDTQYF; cdr3_nt: TGTGCCAGCTCACCAATCGGGGGAACAGATACGCAGTATTTT
cdr3_length: 16; j_call: TRBJ2-1; d_call: TRBD2; v_call: TRBV14; clone_size: .; cdr3_aa: CASSLVSGSRGNEQFF; cdr3_nt: TGTGCCAGCAGCCTGGTGAGCGGGAGCAGGGGCAATGAGCAGTTCTTC
cdr3_length: 14; j_call: TRBJ2-7; d_call: TRBD2; v_call: TRBV6-1; clone_size: .; cdr3_aa: CASGNGGRFYEQYF; cdr3_nt: TGTGCCAGCGGGAACGGCGGGAGGTTCTACGAGCAGTACTTC
cdr3_length: 16; j_call: TRBJ1-6; d_call: .; v_call: TRBV7-9; clone_size: .; cdr3_aa: CASSLIQGQGNSPLHF; cdr3_nt: TGTGCCAGCAGCTTAATCCAAGGGCAGGGCAATTCACCCCTCCACTTT
cdr3_length: 14; j_call: TRBJ2-7; d_call: .; v_call: TRBV19; clone_size: few; cdr3_aa: CASRGQYNSYEQYF; cdr3_nt: TGTGCCAGTAGAGGGCAGTACAACTCCTACGAGCAGTACTTC
cdr3_length: 16; j_call: TRBJ2-1; d_call: TRBD2; v_call: TRBV7-9; clone_size: many; cdr3_aa: CASSSRAGGPDNEQFF; cdr3_nt: TGTGCCAGCAGCTCTCGGGCGGGAGGGCCCGACAATGAGCAGTTCTTC
cdr3_length: 11; j_call: TRBJ1-4; d_call: .; v_call: TRBV28; clone_size: .; cdr3_aa: CASSLFEKLFF; cdr3_nt: TGTGCCAGCAGTTTATTCGAAAAACTGTTTTTT
cdr3_length: 16; j_call: TRBJ2-2; d_call: TRBD2; v_call: TRBV5-1; clone_size: few; cdr3_aa: CASSLTASGNTGELFF; cdr3_nt: TGCGCCAGCAGCTTGACGGCTAGCGGGAACACCGGGGAGCTGTTTTTT
cdr3_length: 14; j_call: TRBJ1-4; d_call: TRBD1; v_call: TRBV6-2/TRBV6-3; clone_size: .; cdr3_aa: CASRPTGVGGKLFF; cdr3_nt: TGTGCCAGCAGACCGACAGGGGTGGGCGGAAAACTGTTTTTT
cdr3_length: 15; j_call: TRBJ1-2; d_call: TRBD1; v_call: TRBV29-1; clone_size: many; cdr3_aa: CSEPGTGGPRYGYTF; cdr3_nt: TGCAGCGAACCCGGGACAGGGGGCCCCAGATATGGCTACACCTTC
cdr3_length: 14; j_call: TRBJ2-1; d_call: TRBD1; v_call: TRBV20-1; clone_size: .; cdr3_aa: CSARDPRGRNEQFF; cdr3_nt: TGCAGTGCTAGAGATCCGAGGGGGCGCAATGAGCAGTTCTTC
cdr3_length: 14; j_call: TRBJ2-7; d_call: TRBD2; v_call: TRBV20-1; clone_size: many; cdr3_aa: CSASGLAGVGEQYF; cdr3_nt: TGCAGTGCTAGTGGACTAGCGGGAGTCGGTGAGCAGTACTTC
cdr3_length: 15; j_call: TRBJ2-2; d_call: .; v_call: TRBV6-1; clone_size: .; cdr3_aa: CASREIGLSTGELFF; cdr3_nt: TGTGCCAGCAGGGAAATAGGACTTAGCACCGGGGAGCTGTTTTTT
cdr3_length: 10; j_call: TRBJ1-1; d_call: .; v_call: TRBV20-1; clone_size: .; cdr3_aa: CSARYTEAFF; cdr3_nt: TGCAGTGCTAGATACACTGAAGCTTTCTTT
cdr3_length: 14; j_call: TRBJ2-7; d_call: TRBD2; v_call: TRBV6-2/TRBV6-3; clone_size: .; cdr3_aa: CASRRLAGNYEQYF; cdr3_nt: TGTGCCAGCAGAAGACTAGCGGGGAATTACGAGCAGTACTTC